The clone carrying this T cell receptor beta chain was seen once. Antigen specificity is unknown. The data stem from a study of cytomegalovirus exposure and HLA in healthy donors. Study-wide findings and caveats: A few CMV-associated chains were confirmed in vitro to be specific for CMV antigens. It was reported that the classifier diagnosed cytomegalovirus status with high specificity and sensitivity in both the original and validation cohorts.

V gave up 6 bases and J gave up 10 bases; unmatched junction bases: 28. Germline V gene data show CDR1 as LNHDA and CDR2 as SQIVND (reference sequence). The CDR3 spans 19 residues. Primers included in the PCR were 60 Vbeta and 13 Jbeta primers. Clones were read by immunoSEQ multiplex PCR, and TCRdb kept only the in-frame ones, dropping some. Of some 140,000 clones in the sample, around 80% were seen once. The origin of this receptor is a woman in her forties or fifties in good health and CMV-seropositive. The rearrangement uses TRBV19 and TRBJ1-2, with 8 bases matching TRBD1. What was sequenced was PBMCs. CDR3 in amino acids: CASRGQGQPTVTPDLSYTF. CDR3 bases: TGTGCCAGTAGAGGACAGGGACAGCCAACAGTTACTCCTGATTTATCCTACACCTTC.